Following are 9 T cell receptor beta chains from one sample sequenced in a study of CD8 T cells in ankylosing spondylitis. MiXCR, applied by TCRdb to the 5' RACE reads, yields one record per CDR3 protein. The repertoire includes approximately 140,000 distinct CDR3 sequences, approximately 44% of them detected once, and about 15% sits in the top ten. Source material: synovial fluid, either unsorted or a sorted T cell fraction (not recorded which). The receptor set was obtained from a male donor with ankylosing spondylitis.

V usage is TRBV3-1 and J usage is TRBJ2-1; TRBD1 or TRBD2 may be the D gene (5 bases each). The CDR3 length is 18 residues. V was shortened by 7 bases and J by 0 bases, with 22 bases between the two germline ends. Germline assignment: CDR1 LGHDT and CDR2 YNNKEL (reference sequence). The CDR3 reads CASTRGLGGDSSYNEQFF. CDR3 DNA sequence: TGTGCCAGCACCCGGGGATTGGGCGGAGACAGCTCCTACAATGAGCAGTTCTTC.

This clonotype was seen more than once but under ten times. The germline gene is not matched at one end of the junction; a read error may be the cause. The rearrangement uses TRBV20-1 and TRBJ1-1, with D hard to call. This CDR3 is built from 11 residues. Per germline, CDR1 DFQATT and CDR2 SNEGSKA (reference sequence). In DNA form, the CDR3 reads TGCAGAGCTACGGTGAACACTGAAGCTTTCTTT. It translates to CRATVNTEAFF.

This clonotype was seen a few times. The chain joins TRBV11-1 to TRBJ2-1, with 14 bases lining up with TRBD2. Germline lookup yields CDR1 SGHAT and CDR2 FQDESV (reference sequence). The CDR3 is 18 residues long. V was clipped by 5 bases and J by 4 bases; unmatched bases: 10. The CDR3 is CASSPLTSGGADYNEQFF. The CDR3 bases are TGTGCCAGCAGCCCCTTGACTAGCGGGGGGGCCGATTACAATGAGCAGTTCTTC.

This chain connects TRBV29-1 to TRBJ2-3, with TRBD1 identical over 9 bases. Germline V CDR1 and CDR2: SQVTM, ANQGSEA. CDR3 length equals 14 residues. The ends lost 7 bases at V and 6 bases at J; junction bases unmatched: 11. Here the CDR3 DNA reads TGCAGCGCGAACGGACAGGGGAGTTGGGATACGCAGTATTTT. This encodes CSANGQGSWDTQYF.

This chain's CDR3 is CASSGQGLAEAFF. The CDR3 DNA is TGCGCCAGCAGCGGCCAGGGTCTTGCTGAAGCTTTCTTT. The V call is TRBV5-1, the J call TRBJ1-1, with D perhaps matching TRBD1 (5 bases). Germline CDR1 reads SGHRS; CDR2 reads YFSETQ. The CDR3 sequence is 13 residues long. With 4 bases removed from V and 6 bases from J, the gap between germline ends came to 13 bases.

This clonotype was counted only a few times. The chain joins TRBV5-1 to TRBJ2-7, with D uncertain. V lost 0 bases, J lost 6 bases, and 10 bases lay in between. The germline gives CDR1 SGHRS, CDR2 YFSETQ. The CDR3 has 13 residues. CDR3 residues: CASSLGQPLEQYF. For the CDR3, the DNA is TGCGCCAGCAGCTTGGGGCAGCCCCTCGAGCAGTACTTC. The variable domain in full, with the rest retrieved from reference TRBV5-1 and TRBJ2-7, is KAGVTQTPRYLIKTRGQQVTLSCSPISGHRSVSWYQQTPGQGLQFLFEYFSETQRNKGNFPGRFSGRQFSNSRSEMNVSTLELGDSALYLCASSLGQPLEQYFGPGTRLTVT.

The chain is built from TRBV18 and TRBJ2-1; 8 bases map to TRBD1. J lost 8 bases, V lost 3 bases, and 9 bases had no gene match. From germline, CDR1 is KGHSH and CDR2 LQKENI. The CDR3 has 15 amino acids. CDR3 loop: CASSPHQGARYEQFF. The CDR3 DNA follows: TGTGCCAGCTCACCGCACCAGGGGGCGAGATATGAGCAGTTCTTC.

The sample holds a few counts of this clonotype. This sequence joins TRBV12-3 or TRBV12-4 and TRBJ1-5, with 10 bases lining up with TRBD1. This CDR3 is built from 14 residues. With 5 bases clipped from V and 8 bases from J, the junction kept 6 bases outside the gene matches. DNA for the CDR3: TGTGCCAGCAGTCAGACAGGGGGCGTGAAGCCCCAGCATTTT. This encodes CASSQTGGVKPQHF.

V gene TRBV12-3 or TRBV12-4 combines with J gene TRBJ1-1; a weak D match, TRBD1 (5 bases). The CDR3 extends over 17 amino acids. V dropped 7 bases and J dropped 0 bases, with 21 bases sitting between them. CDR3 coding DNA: TGTGCCAGCAACTTAGAAGTGTGGCGGGGGATGAACACTGAAGCTTTCTTT. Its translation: CASNLEVWRGMNTEAFF.